The TCR beta chain described here comes from a study of siplizumab effects on memory and regulatory T cells. Study-level findings and limits: Sequences below about 10^-5 frequency were poorly captured, and few alloreactive clones mapped to unstimulated subsets. Mappable alloreactive CD4+ clones averaged approximately 70% Treg-derived with siplizumab versus about 27% in controls. Naive T cells looked more diverse than memory cells, and they looked like major contributors to the alloresponse.

Turning to this clone: What it binds is unknown.

V was trimmed by 3 bases and J by 2 bases, leaving 7 bases between them. The germline CDR1 and CDR2 sequences are SEHNR and FQNEAQ (reference sequence). There are 13 residues in the CDR3. Data came from immunoSEQ multiplex PCR; TCRdb stores just in-frame clones and leaves some out. The sample holds 75,000 to 100,000 clones, nearly 95% seen once. The sample was non-Treg CD4+ T cells sorted from blood. The V call is TRBV7-9, the J call TRBJ1-2; D perhaps matches TRBD1 (5 bases). The receptor's source is a human donor in good health. As DNA, the CDR3 is TGTGCCAGCAGCTTCAGGGAAAACTATGGCTACACCTTC. It encodes CASSFRENYGYTF.